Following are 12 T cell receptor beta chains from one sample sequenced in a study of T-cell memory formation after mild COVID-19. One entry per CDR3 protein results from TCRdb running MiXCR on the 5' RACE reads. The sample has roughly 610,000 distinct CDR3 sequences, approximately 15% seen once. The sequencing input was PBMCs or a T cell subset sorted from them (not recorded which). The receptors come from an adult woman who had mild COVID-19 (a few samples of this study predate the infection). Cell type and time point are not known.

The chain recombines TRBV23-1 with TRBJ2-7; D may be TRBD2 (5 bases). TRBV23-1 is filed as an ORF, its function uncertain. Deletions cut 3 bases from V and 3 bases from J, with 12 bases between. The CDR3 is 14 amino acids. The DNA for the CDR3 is TGCGCCAGCAGTCAGCGGCGGGCCGACTACGAGCAGTACTTC. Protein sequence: CASSQRRADYEQYF.

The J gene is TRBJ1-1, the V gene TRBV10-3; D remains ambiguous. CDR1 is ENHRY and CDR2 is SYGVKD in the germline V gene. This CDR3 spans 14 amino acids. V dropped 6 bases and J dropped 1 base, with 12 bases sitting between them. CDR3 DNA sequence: TGTGCCATCAGCCCAGCAGGTGCGAACACTGAAGCTTTCTTT. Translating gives CAISPAGANTEAFF.

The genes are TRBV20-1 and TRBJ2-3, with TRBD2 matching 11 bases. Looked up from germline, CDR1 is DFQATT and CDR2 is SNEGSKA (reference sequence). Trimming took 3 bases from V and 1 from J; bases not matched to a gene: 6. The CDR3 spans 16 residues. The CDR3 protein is CSASRLAGGRTDTQYF. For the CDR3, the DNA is TGCAGTGCTAGTAGGCTAGCGGGGGGACGCACAGATACGCAGTATTTT.

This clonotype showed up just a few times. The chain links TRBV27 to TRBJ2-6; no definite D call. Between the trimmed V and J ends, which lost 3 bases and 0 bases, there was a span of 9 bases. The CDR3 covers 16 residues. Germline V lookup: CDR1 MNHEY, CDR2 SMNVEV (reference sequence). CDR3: CASSLGKYSGANVLTF. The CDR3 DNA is TGTGCCAGCAGTTTGGGAAAGTACTCTGGGGCCAACGTCCTGACTTTC.

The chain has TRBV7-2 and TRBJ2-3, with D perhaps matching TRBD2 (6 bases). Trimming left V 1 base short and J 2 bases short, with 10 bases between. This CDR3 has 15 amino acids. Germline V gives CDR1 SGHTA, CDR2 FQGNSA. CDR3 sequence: CASSLGSGYTDTQYF. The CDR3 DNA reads TGTGCCAGCAGCTTAGGTAGCGGATACACAGATACGCAGTATTTT.

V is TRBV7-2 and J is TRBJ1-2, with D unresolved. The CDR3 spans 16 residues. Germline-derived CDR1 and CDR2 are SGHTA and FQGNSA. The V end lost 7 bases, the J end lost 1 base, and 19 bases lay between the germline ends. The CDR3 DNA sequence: TGTGCCAGCATCTATCGACTAGGGCGGCTTAACTATGGCTACACCTTC. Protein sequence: CASIYRLGRLNYGYTF.

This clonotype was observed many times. CDR3 sequence (DNA): TGCGCCAGCAGCTCCTTAGCGGGAGGGGACCGAGAGACCCAGTACTTC. Translation gives CASSSLAGGDRETQYF. This rearrangement joins TRBV5-1 to TRBJ2-5, with 11 bases matching TRBD2. The CDR3 has 16 residues. In germline, CDR1 is SGHRS, CDR2 YFSETQ. Losses at the gene ends were 3 bases for V and 4 bases for J; bases not matched to a gene: 8.

This CDR3 reads CASSITGSSYNSPLHF. For the CDR3, the DNA is TGTGCCAGTAGTATAACAGGGAGCTCCTATAATTCACCCCTCCACTTT. The rearrangement joins TRBV19 to TRBJ1-6, with D tentatively TRBD1 (6 bases). Germline V gene sequence: CDR1 LNHDA, CDR2 SQIVND (reference sequence). With 2 bases removed from V and 0 bases from J, the gap between germline ends came to 8 bases. The CDR3 length is 16 residues. Full variable domain (outside the CDR3, taken from reference TRBV19 and TRBJ1-6): DGGITQSPKYLFRKEGQNVTLSCEQNLNHDAMYWYRQDPGQGLRLIYYSQIVNDFQKGDIAEGYSVSREKKESFPLTVTSAQKNPTAFYLCASSITGSSYNSPLHFGNGTRLTVT.

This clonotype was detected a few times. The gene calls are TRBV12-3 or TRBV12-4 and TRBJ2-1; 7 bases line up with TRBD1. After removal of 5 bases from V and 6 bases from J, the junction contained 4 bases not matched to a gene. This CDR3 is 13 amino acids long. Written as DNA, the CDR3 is TGTGCCAGCAGTGGGGACAGCCTCAATGAGCAGTTCTTC. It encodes CASSGDSLNEQFF.

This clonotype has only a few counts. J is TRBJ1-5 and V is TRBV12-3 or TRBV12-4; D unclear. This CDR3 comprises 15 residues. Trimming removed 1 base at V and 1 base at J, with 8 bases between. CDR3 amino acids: CASSLGETSNQPQHF. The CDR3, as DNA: TGTGCCAGCAGTTTAGGGGAAACCAGCAATCAGCCCCAGCATTTT.

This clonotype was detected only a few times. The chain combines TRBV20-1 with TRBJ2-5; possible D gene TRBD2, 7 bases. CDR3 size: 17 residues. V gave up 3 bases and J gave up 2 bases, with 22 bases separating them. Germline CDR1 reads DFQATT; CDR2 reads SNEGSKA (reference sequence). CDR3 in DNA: TGCAGTGCTAGCCACCCCCTAGGGGGGGGTCGACAAGAGACCCAGTACTTC. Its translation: CSASHPLGGGRQETQYF.

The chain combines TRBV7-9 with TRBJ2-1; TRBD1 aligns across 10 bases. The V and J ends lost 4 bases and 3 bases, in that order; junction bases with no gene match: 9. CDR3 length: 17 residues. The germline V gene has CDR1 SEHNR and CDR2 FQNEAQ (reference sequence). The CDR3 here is CASSSARQGADYNEQFF. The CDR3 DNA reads TGTGCCAGCAGCTCGGCGAGACAGGGGGCGGACTACAATGAGCAGTTCTTC.